This T cell receptor (beta chain) comes out of a study of radiotherapy plus CTLA-4 blockade in lung cancer. Chemo-refractory metastatic non-small-cell lung cancer patients were treated with focal radiation plus CTLA-4 blockade with ipilimumab. A few counts support this clone. The antigen is unknown. In germline, CDR1 is MDHEN, CDR2 SYDVKM. V lost 3 bases to trimming and J lost 2 bases; unmatched junction nucleotides: 5. The CDR3 sequence is 16 residues long. Assay: immunoSEQ multiplex PCR; the TCRdb copy retains only in-frame clones and omits some. The sample holds around 100,000 clones, more than 75% seen once. Study findings and constraints: Reportedly, early blood T cell clone dynamics best predicted response, with interferon-beta.

This chain connects TRBV28 to TRBJ1-5, with 9 bases lining up with TRBD1. This sample comprised peripheral blood, obtained from a patient treated with radiotherapy plus ipilimumab. The clonotype originates from a human donor with non-small cell lung cancer that progressed on radiotherapy plus ipilimumab. Some clones in this sample may be carry-over from other donors' samples. The CDR3 reads CASSFNRGPGNQPQHF. The CDR3 region has the DNA TGTGCCAGCAGTTTTAACAGGGGGCCCGGCAATCAGCCCCAGCATTTT.